A selection of T cell receptor beta chains follows, all from one sample in a study of shared clonotypes between healthy human individuals. Only in-frame clones appear in the TCRdb table, and some are missing; sequencing was by immunoSEQ multiplex PCR. The sample consists of 950,000 to 1,100,000 clones, roughly 80% of them appearing once. Material: memory CD4+ T cells sorted from blood. The receptors shown here come from a man aged 18 to 29 in good health. Each CDR3 is given with its conserved first and last residue. A D gene is named only where the DNA matches it firmly. Clone size appears in some rows only: once, few, many, or a class for an expanded clone.

j_call: TRBJ2-3; cdr3_length: 16; clone_size: NA; d_call: TRBD2; v_call: TRBV11-2; cdr3_nt: TGTGCCAGCAGCCGGTTCGGCGGGGGGGCTGGAGATACGCAGTATTTT; cdr3_aa: CASSRFGGGAGDTQYF
j_call: TRBJ2-7; cdr3_length: 14; clone_size: NA; d_call: TRBD2; v_call: TRBV6-5; cdr3_nt: TGTGCCAGCAGAAAAGCGGGAGGGGCTTACGAGCAGTACTTC; cdr3_aa: CASRKAGGAYEQYF
j_call: TRBJ1-3; cdr3_length: 13; clone_size: few; d_call: NA; v_call: TRBV2; cdr3_nt: TGTGCCAGCAGAGACCTTTGGGGAAACACCATATATTTT; cdr3_aa: CASRDLWGNTIYF
j_call: TRBJ2-7; cdr3_length: 14; clone_size: many; d_call: NA; v_call: TRBV5-1; cdr3_nt: TGCGCCAGCAGCTTGCTACAGGACTCCTACGAGCAGTACTTC; cdr3_aa: CASSLLQDSYEQYF
j_call: TRBJ2-4; cdr3_length: 16; clone_size: NA; d_call: TRBD1; v_call: TRBV29-1; cdr3_nt: TGCAGCGTTGCCATCGGTTCGGACAGGGCGGAGGACATTCAGTACTTC; cdr3_aa: CSVAIGSDRAEDIQYF
j_call: TRBJ1-6; cdr3_length: 16; clone_size: NA; d_call: TRBD1; v_call: TRBV5-1; cdr3_nt: TGCGCCAGCAGCTTGCGAGGGGACAGCCCCAATTCACCCCTCCACTTT; cdr3_aa: CASSLRGDSPNSPLHF
j_call: TRBJ1-2; cdr3_length: 14; clone_size: NA; d_call: NA; v_call: TRBV27; cdr3_nt: TGTGCCAGCAGTTTATCTCCAGACCTCTATGGCTACACCTTC; cdr3_aa: CASSLSPDLYGYTF
j_call: TRBJ1-6; cdr3_length: 13; clone_size: NA; d_call: NA; v_call: TRBV27; cdr3_nt: TGTGCCAGCAGTCCCGGGGCCAGTTCACCCCTCCACTTT; cdr3_aa: CASSPGASSPLHF
j_call: TRBJ1-5; cdr3_length: 13; clone_size: NA; d_call: NA; v_call: TRBV6-5; cdr3_nt: TGTGCCAGCAGTTCGGCGAATGATCAGCCCCAGCATTTT; cdr3_aa: CASSSANDQPQHF
j_call: TRBJ1-1; cdr3_length: 14; clone_size: NA; d_call: NA; v_call: TRBV18; cdr3_nt: TGTGCCAGCTCGAAGGGGGAGGGGAACACTGAAGCTTTCTTT; cdr3_aa: CASSKGEGNTEAFF